This TCR beta chain is from a study of cytomegalovirus exposure and HLA in healthy donors. Study-wide background: Earlier work reported some 110 million unique TCR beta sequences from roughly 180 million T cells. General study points: A later analysis by the authors found several of the most significant clusters apparently linked to common viral pathogens. About 87% or about 30% of the time was how often most TCR beta V segments were productive, according to an earlier analysis.

It was with 60 Vbeta and 13 Jbeta primers that the PCR ran. The protocol was immunoSEQ multiplex PCR, while the TCRdb copy is restricted to in-frame clones and leaves out a portion. This table has about 150,000 clones, around 77% appearing once. Comments on this clone: Its target is not known.

Each donor was healthy, and each was a bone marrow donor. The CDR3 loop spans 16 amino acids. With 3 bases removed from V and 0 bases from J, the gap between germline ends came to 13 bases. Germline-derived CDR1 and CDR2 are SGDLS and YYNGEE. Input material: PBMCs. This TCR derives from a woman in her fifties or sixties in good health and CMV-seropositive. The V gene is TRBV9, the J gene TRBJ1-3, with a possible D match to TRBD1 (5 bases). CDR3 in amino acids: CASSGGDLLSGNTIYF. The CDR3 DNA follows: TGTGCCAGCAGCGGGGGGGACTTACTCTCTGGAAACACCATATATTTT.